This T cell receptor (beta chain) was recorded in a study of CD4+ T cells in melanoma (dated by TCRdb to the early 2020s). General notes on the study: The study examined neoantigen-specific CD4+ T cells in human melanoma. The investigation overall reported the following: Neoantigen-specific CD4+ T cells were reported to be correlated with the function of CD8+ T cells, macrophages and B cells. According to the report, neoantigen-specific CD4+ T cells in melanoma displayed diverse differentiation states.

Worth noting for this clone: The target of this receptor is not known. The sample holds no much larger clone one base away, and base qualities are not on file.

Donors were patients with melanoma. CDR3 length: 15 amino acids, cysteine to phenylalanine. The CDR3 DNA has 45 bases and is translated from base 1. V drops 0 bases and J drops 0 bases, leaving 9 bases in between. CDR1 and CDR2, looked up from the germline V gene, are SGHRS and YFSETQ. The library was generated by the immunoSEQ multiplex PCR assay. TCRdb retrieved this table from immuneACCESS and kept in-frame rearrangements only. Not all clones are present; in checked studies, unresolved V genes account for under half, and no reason is known for the remainder. A total of around 130,000 clones appear in this sample, around nine tenths of them only once. The ten largest clones add up to 1.5% of the sample.

The receptor's source is a human donor with melanoma. Here the chain combines TRBV5-1 and TRBJ1-1; the D region possibly corresponds to TRBD1 (5 bases align). CDR3 region: CASSLGGVVNTEAFF. The bases read TGCGCCAGCAGCTTGGGGGGGGTCGTGAACACTGAAGCTTTCTTT. With the rest looked up from the reference TRBV5-1 and TRBJ1-1 genes rather than sequenced, the full variable domain is KAGVTQTPRYLIKTRGQQVTLSCSPISGHRSVSWYQQTPGQGLQFLFEYFSETQRNKGNFPGRFSGRQFSNSRSEMNVSTLELGDSALYLCASSLGGVVNTEAFFGQGTRLTVV.